This T cell receptor beta chain was sequenced for a study of blood T cell repertoires in COVID-19. The method was immunoSEQ multiplex PCR; TCRdb's version includes in-frame clones alone and lacks a portion of them. Of roughly 200,000 clones listed, around nine tenths are singletons. CDR1 and CDR2 from the germline V gene are SNHLY and FYNNEI. This CDR3 comprises 15 residues. Trimming shortened V by 5 bases and J by 7 bases, and 15 bases separated the two germline ends. This chain links TRBV2 with TRBJ1-6; tentatively, D is TRBD1 (5 bases). This receptor was identified in a woman between 35 and 50 years old who had recovered from COVID-19. The specimen was peripheral blood. CDR3 DNA sequence: TGTGCCAGCAGTCCTGCTACAGGCGGCAATTCACCCCTCCACTTT. Its protein product is CASSPATGGNSPLHF.